One and the same sample provided the 31 T cell receptor beta chains below, sequenced in a study of siplizumab effects on memory and regulatory T cells. The protocol was immunoSEQ multiplex PCR, while the TCRdb copy is restricted to in-frame clones and leaves out a portion. Of fewer than 120,000 clones in the sample, about nine tenths were seen once. The sample taken for sequencing was CD4+ T cells sorted from blood. The receptors were sampled from a human donor in good health.

The V and J genes are TRBV6-6 and TRBJ1-2; maybe TRBD1 (6 bases). V was clipped by 2 bases and J by 6 bases, with 13 bases between them. The CDR3 has 14 amino acids. CDR1 MNHNY and CDR2 SVGAGI come from the germline V gene (reference sequence). CDR3 coding DNA: TGTGCCAGCAGTTACACGGACAGAGGGGATGGCTACACCTTC. The encoded protein is CASSYTDRGDGYTF.

This clone was counted between two and nine times. The rearrangement links TRBV18 to TRBJ1-4, with 8 nucleotides matching TRBD1. CDR1 is KGHSH and CDR2 is LQKENI in the germline V gene. The CDR3 loop spans 14 amino acids. Germline trimming cut 6 bases from V and 3 bases from J; bases unmatched to any gene: 3. The CDR3, as DNA: TGTGCCAGCTCGGCGACAGGGGCTAATGAAAAACTGTTTTTT. Translated: CASSATGANEKLFF.

The genes are TRBV11-2 and TRBJ1-1; D remains ambiguous. The CDR3 length is 14 residues. Looked up from germline, CDR1 is SGHAT and CDR2 is FQNNGV. Trimming shortened V by 1 base and J by 11 bases, and 17 bases separated the two germline ends. This CDR3 is CASSLGGRLREAFF. CDR3 in DNA: TGTGCCAGCAGCTTAGGTGGGCGGCTAAGGGAGGCTTTCTTT.

The rearrangement joins TRBV2 to TRBJ2-2; D is undetermined. Germline V gives CDR1 SNHLY, CDR2 FYNNEI. Trimming removed 2 bases from V and 4 bases from J, with 8 bases in between. This CDR3 comprises 14 residues. CDR3 region: CASSEFPVTGELFF. The CDR3 DNA reads TGTGCCAGCAGTGAATTTCCGGTCACCGGGGAGCTGTTTTTT.

On this clone: One end of the junction fails to match germline, which may point to a read error. The rearrangement joins TRBV18 to TRBJ2-5, with D unresolved. The germline CDR1 and CDR2 sequences are KGHSH and LQKENI. This CDR3 has 12 amino acids. CDR3 DNA sequence: TGTGCCAGCTCGCCACTAATAGAGACCCAGTACTTC. This translates into CASSPLIETQYF.

With regard to this clone: Germline and junction disagree at one end, which may indicate a read error. The chain couples TRBV4-1 to TRBJ2-1; 8 positions agree with TRBD2. The CDR3 is made up of 11 amino acids. Germline loops: CDR1 MGHRA, CDR2 YSYEKL. The CDR3 bases are TGTTCTTCGGGAGGGAACAATGAGCAGTTCTTC. Residues: CSSGGNNEQFF.

This clone was observed a handful of times. The DNA of the CDR3 is TGTGCCAGCAGTCACGAGGGACAAGCTTTTAATGAGCAGTTCTTC. It specifies CASSHEGQAFNEQFF. The chain is built from TRBV6-6 and TRBJ2-1; D may be TRBD1 (6 bases). The CDR3 sequence is 15 residues long. Germline CDR1 MNHNY, CDR2 SVGAGI (reference sequence). V was cut by 5 bases and J by 7 bases, with 18 bases left in between.

The V and J genes are TRBV11-1 and TRBJ2-7; D possibly corresponds to TRBD1 (6 bases). Germline-derived CDR1 and CDR2 are SGHAT and FQDESV (reference sequence). The V and J ends lost 3 bases and 7 bases respectively, with 13 bases between them. The CDR3 runs to 13 residues. The chain's CDR3 is CASSFQGSSEQYF. The CDR3 DNA reads TGTGCCAGCAGCTTCCAGGGGTCGAGTGAGCAGTACTTC.

In this sample, this clone turned up once. The CDR3 nucleotides read TGCGCCAGCAGCCAAGTTTCCAGGGGCCACGAGCAGTACTTC. Residues: CASSQVSRGHEQYF. The rearrangement links TRBV4-1 to TRBJ2-7, with D tentatively TRBD1 (6 bases). The germline gives CDR1 MGHRA, CDR2 YSYEKL. Trimming shortened V by 1 base and J by 5 bases, and 12 bases separated the two germline ends. This CDR3 region has 14 residues.

The chain combines TRBV5-1 with TRBJ2-7, with TRBD2 identical over 7 bases. The CDR3 is made up of 17 amino acids. CDR1 is SGHRS and CDR2 is YFSETQ in the germline V gene. V gave up 0 bases and J gave up 0 bases; unmatched junction bases: 9. The CDR3 reads CASSLVASGASSYEQYF. In DNA form, the CDR3 reads TGCGCCAGCAGCTTGGTGGCTAGCGGTGCGAGCTCCTACGAGCAGTACTTC.

This sequence joins TRBV2 and TRBJ1-2; 10 positions agree with TRBD1. The trim removed 6 bases at V and 8 bases at J, leaving 9 bases unmatched. This CDR3 has 14 amino acids. Germline CDR1 and CDR2: SNHLY and FYNNEI. CDR3 region: CASRTGTGVEGYTF. The CDR3 nucleotides read TGTGCCAGCAGAACCGGGACAGGGGTGGAGGGCTACACCTTC.

This chain joins TRBV2 and TRBJ2-7, with 10 bases identical to TRBD2. The junction had 7 bases not matched to a gene; V was cut back by 8 bases and J by 3 bases. CDR1 is SNHLY and CDR2 is FYNNEI in the germline V gene. CDR3 length equals 14 residues. Here the CDR3 reads CASLTSGRVYEQYF. The DNA of the CDR3 is TGTGCCAGCCTGACTAGCGGGCGAGTCTACGAGCAGTACTTC.

The chain couples TRBV25-1 to TRBJ2-2; D is undetermined. This CDR3 region has 14 residues. The V end was cut by 8 bases, the J end by 1 base, with 11 bases between. Germline assignment: CDR1 MGHDK and CDR2 SYGVNS. CDR3 DNA sequence: TGTGCCAGCCGTCTTCCAGGGAACACCGGGGAGCTGTTTTTT. This sequence encodes CASRLPGNTGELFF.

This clone came up once. The rearrangement links TRBV14 to TRBJ2-7; D is possibly TRBD1 (6 bases). This CDR3 is built from 15 residues. The V end was cut by 0 bases, the J end by 7 bases, with 16 bases between. Germline loops: CDR1 SGHDN, CDR2 FVKESK. The CDR3 spells CASSQEGNRAREQYF. The CDR3 nucleotides read TGTGCCAGCAGCCAAGAGGGAAACAGGGCTCGTGAGCAGTACTTC.

The chain employs TRBV19 and TRBJ1-5, with D possibly TRBD1 on 6 matching bases. The CDR3 contains 15 residues. Per germline, CDR1 LNHDA and CDR2 SQIVND (reference sequence). V lost 6 bases and J lost 1, with 13 bases in between. CDR3 nucleotide sequence: TGTGCCAGTAGCTGGGACACCACAAGCAATCAGCCCCAGCATTTT. Encoded protein: CASSWDTTSNQPQHF. The full variable domain, in which reference TRBV19 and TRBJ1-5 provide the parts outside the CDR3, is DGGITQSPKYLFRKEGQNVTLSCEQNLNHDAMYWYRQDPGQGLRLIYYSQIVNDFQKGDIAEGYSVSREKKESFPLTVTSAQKNPTAFYLCASSWDTTSNQPQHFGDGTRLSIL.

This chain connects TRBV28 to TRBJ2-6, with unresolved D. The CDR3 runs 16 residues. From germline, CDR1 is MDHEN and CDR2 SYDVKM. Trimming left V 6 bases short and J 0 bases short, with 12 bases between. CDR3 DNA: TGTGCCAGCAGGGTCGGGTTCGCCTCTGGGGCCAACGTCCTGACTTTC. It codes for CASRVGFASGANVLTF.

In this sample, this clone turned up once. The rearrangement joins TRBV6-1 to TRBJ1-1; D is uncertain. Trimming removed 3 bases from V and 5 bases from J, with 10 bases in between. The germline gives CDR1 MNHNS, CDR2 SASEGT. The CDR3 has 13 amino acids. CDR3 sequence (DNA): TGTGCCAGCAGTGATGGACTCCGGACTGAAGCTTTCTTT. The encoded protein is CASSDGLRTEAFF.

The chain links TRBV7-9 to TRBJ2-5, with TRBD2 matching over 7 bases. This CDR3 spans 15 amino acids. Germline CDR1 and CDR2: SEHNR and FQNEAQ (reference sequence). V lost 6 bases, J lost 0 bases, and 7 bases stayed unmatched. The CDR3 is CASSSRDYYQETQYF. In DNA form, the CDR3 reads TGTGCCAGCAGTTCCCGGGACTATTACCAAGAGACCCAGTACTTC.

On this clone itself: Other DNA sequences in this specimen translate into the identical CDR3. The CDR3 spells CASSPGRDQPQHF. The CDR3 bases are TGTGCCAGCTCACCCGGCAGGGATCAGCCCCAGCATTTT. This chain joins TRBV18 and TRBJ1-5; D perhaps matches TRBD1 (5 bases). Trimming pared 3 bases from V and 5 bases from J, leaving 8 bases between. In germline, CDR1 is KGHSH, CDR2 LQKENI. The CDR3 spans 13 residues.

CDR3 protein: CASSYSGTDVGYTF. The CDR3 coding sequence is TGTGCCAGCAGTTACTCGGGCACAGATGTTGGCTACACCTTC. This sequence joins TRBV6-5 and TRBJ1-2; D is unresolved. The CDR3 has 14 residues. V was shortened by 0 bases and J by 7 bases, with 12 bases between the two germline ends. Germline CDR1 reads MNHEY; CDR2 reads SVGAGI.

The V call is TRBV4-2, the J call TRBJ2-5, with a tentative D call TRBD1 (6 bases). Trimming took 4 bases from V and 0 from J, leaving 9 bases between them. This CDR3 has 14 residues. Germline lookup yields CDR1 LGHNA and CDR2 YNFKEQ. CDR3 coding DNA: TGTGCCAGCAGCCTTGGACAGCACCAAGAGACCCAGTACTTC. As protein: CASSLGQHQETQYF.

This sequence joins TRBV18 and TRBJ1-5; 9 bases are shared with TRBD1. The CDR3 consists of 16 residues. Germline V gene lookup returns CDR1 KGHSH and CDR2 LQKENI. With 8 bases clipped from V and 6 bases from J, the junction kept 14 bases outside the gene matches. CDR3 nucleotides: TGTGCCAGCACAAGACGCCCGGGACAGGGTATTCAGCCCCAGCATTTT. This codes for CASTRRPGQGIQPQHF.

V gene TRBV7-3 combines with J gene TRBJ1-2; D gene uncertain. CDR1 is SGHTA and CDR2 is FQGTGA in the germline V gene. V was shortened by 5 bases and J by 4 bases, with 8 bases between the two germline ends. The CDR3 has 12 residues. The CDR3 spells CASSVAGYGYTF. CDR3 bases: TGTGCCAGCAGCGTCGCAGGCTATGGCTACACCTTC.

In this sample, this clone turned up once. The V call is TRBV19, the J call TRBJ1-5; D remains unclear. The V end was cut by 3 bases, the J end by 0 bases, with 9 bases between. Germline CDR1 reads LNHDA; CDR2 reads SQIVND (reference sequence). This CDR3 is built from 15 residues. CDR3 nucleotides: TGTGCCAGTAGTATTACTGGCAGTAGCAATCAGCCCCAGCATTTT. Amino acids: CASSITGSSNQPQHF.

The rearrangement links TRBV2 to TRBJ2-1; D remains ambiguous. Trimming stripped 7 bases from V and 4 bases from J, with 17 bases between. Looked up from germline, CDR1 is SNHLY and CDR2 is FYNNEI. The CDR3 length is 15 residues. The CDR3: CASKKDRATYNEQFF. CDR3 DNA sequence: TGTGCCAGCAAGAAGGATAGGGCTACTTACAATGAGCAGTTCTTC.

V gene TRBV9 combines with J gene TRBJ2-5; 9 bases fit TRBD2. Per germline, CDR1 SGDLS and CDR2 YYNGEE. With 3 bases clipped from V and 2 bases from J, the junction kept 8 bases outside the gene matches. This CDR3 contains 16 residues. For the CDR3, the DNA is TGTGCCAGCAGCGAAGGTCCGGCGGGAGGGCAAGAGACCCAGTACTTC. Encoded protein: CASSEGPAGGQETQYF.

The V and J genes are TRBV9 and TRBJ2-3; TRBD1 might be the D (5 bases). V was pared by 0 bases and J by 5 bases, with 10 bases between. CDR1 SGDLS and CDR2 YYNGEE come from the germline V gene. The CDR3 runs 14 residues. The DNA for the CDR3 is TGTGCCAGCAGCGTAGAGGACACCCGAGATACGCAGTATTTT. Protein product: CASSVEDTRDTQYF.

This chain uses TRBV6-6 with TRBJ2-5; no clear D. Germline V lookup: CDR1 MNHNY, CDR2 SVGAGI (reference sequence). V was cut by 3 bases and J by 5 bases, with 7 bases left in between. CDR3 length: 12 amino acids. The CDR3 DNA follows: TGTGCCAGCAGTTATCCCCAGGAGACCCAGTACTTC. Protein sequence: CASSYPQETQYF.

The chain couples TRBV5-6 to TRBJ2-5; weak D call: TRBD1 (5 bases). The V and J ends lost 1 base and 0 bases respectively, with 7 bases between them. The CDR3 is 14 amino acids. Germline CDR1 and CDR2: SGHDT and YYEEEE. The CDR3 here is CASSLQGNQETQYF. Written as DNA, the CDR3 is TGTGCCAGCAGCTTGCAGGGAAACCAAGAGACCCAGTACTTC.

This clone has a single count. J is TRBJ2-5 and V is TRBV14; no clear D gene. This CDR3 comprises 13 residues. Germline values: CDR1 SGHDN, CDR2 FVKESK. V lost 4 bases to trimming and J lost 5 bases, with 11 bases between them. In DNA form, the CDR3 reads TGTGCCAGCAGCCGGGGTAGGCCGGAGACCCAGTACTTC. Its protein product is CASSRGRPETQYF.

The V and J genes are TRBV19 and TRBJ2-5, with 11 bases matching TRBD1. Germline values: CDR1 LNHDA, CDR2 SQIVND (reference sequence). This CDR3 contains 13 residues. J gave up 7 bases and V 8 bases, and 6 bases lay outside the gene matches. The CDR3 sequence: CASGTGGYGTQYF. CDR3 DNA sequence: TGTGCCAGTGGGACAGGGGGTTATGGGACCCAGTACTTC.